This T cell receptor beta chain was identified in a study of CD8 T cells in Susac syndrome. CD8+ and CD4+ blood T cells underwent TCR beta sequencing. While serving as controls, healthy donors were matched for age and sex. While CD8+ and CD4+ T cells were isolated negatively, TEMRA cells were enriched by FACS. The CDR3 totals 14 residues. The germline gives CDR1 LGHNA, CDR2 YNFKEQ. Trimming stripped 0 bases from V and 3 bases from J, with 8 bases between. Random hexamers were used to reverse transcribe roughly 0.45 to 1 ug of RNA. Coverage of TCR beta CDR3 amplification by immunoSEQ multiplex PCR extended to 54 Vbeta and 13 Jbeta. TCRdb recomputed calls from the immunoSEQ multiplex PCR reads with MiXCR, one row per CDR3 protein. The sample shows more than 95,000 distinct CDR3 sequences, approximately 96% of them seen only once.

V usage is TRBV4-2 and J usage is TRBJ2-5; tentative D call: TRBD2 (5 bases). The TCR was taken from a human donor in good health. What was sequenced was CD4+ T cells from PBMCs. The CDR3 region has the DNA TGTGCCAGCAGCCAAGAAACCGGGGAAGAGACCCAGTACTTC. Amino acids: CASSQETGEETQYF.